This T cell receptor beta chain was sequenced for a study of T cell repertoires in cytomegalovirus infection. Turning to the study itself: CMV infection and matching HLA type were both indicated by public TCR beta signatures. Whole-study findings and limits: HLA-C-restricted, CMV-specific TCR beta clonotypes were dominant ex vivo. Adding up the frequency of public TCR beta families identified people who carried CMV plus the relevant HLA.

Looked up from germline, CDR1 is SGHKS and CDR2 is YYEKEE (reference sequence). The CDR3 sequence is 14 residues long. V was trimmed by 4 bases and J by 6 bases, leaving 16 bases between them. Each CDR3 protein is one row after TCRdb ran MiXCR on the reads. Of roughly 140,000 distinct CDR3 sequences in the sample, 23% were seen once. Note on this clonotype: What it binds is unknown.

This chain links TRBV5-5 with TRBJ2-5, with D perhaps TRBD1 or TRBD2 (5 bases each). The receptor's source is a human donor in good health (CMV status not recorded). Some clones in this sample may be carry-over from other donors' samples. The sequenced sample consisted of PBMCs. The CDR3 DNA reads TGTGCCAGCAGCCCCCCGGGACCTGGAAAGACCCAGTACTTC. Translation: CASSPPGPGKTQYF.